These 9 T cell receptor beta chains were all obtained from the same sample, sequenced in a study of human T cells and chemical hapten exposure. Each CDR3 protein is one row after TCRdb ran MiXCR on the RACE reads. The table lists about 360,000 distinct CDR3 sequences, under 8% of them singletons. Indicated time point: patch test 1, 2 weeks after DPC sensitization. As to treatment: therapeutic diphenylcyclopropenone sensitization with weekly scalp DPC. The sample was whole blood, taken in connection with sensitization to the hapten diphenylcyclopropenone (DPC). The receptors stem from a woman younger than 35 with alopecia areata. Some clones in this sample may be carry-over from other donors' samples.

The chain links TRBV6-5 to TRBJ1-2, with 7 bases identical to TRBD1. The V gene end was trimmed by 2 bases and the J gene end by 4 bases; junction bases not matched to a gene: 4. Germline V CDR1 and CDR2: MNHEY, SVGAGI. CDR3 length: 14 amino acids. The DNA of the CDR3 is TGTGCCAGCAGTTACCAGGGACAGTTCTATGGCTACACCTTC. Its translation is CASSYQGQFYGYTF.

V usage is TRBV28 and J usage is TRBJ2-3; D may correspond to TRBD1 or TRBD2 (5 bases each). The ends were cut back, 5 bases at V and 0 bases at J, with 12 bases in the middle. The CDR3 totals 15 residues. CDR1 and CDR2 from the germline V gene are MDHEN and SYDVKM. The CDR3 region is CASSHLRDSTDTQYF. The CDR3, as DNA: TGTGCCAGCAGTCACCTGAGGGACAGCACAGATACGCAGTATTTT.

There are a few counts of this clonotype. This rearrangement joins TRBV2 to TRBJ2-2, with D unclear. V shed 1 base and J shed 3 bases, with 6 bases lying between them. This CDR3 comprises 14 residues. The germline gives CDR1 SNHLY, CDR2 FYNNEI. CDR3 in amino acids: CASSEEEHTGELFF. In nucleotides, the CDR3 is TGTGCCAGCAGTGAAGAGGAGCACACCGGGGAGCTGTTTTTT.

This clonotype was recorded a few times. The CDR3 region has the DNA TGTGCCAGCAGCCCAGGACAGGAGTGGCCCCAGCATTTT. Amino acids: CASSPGQEWPQHF. The V gene is TRBV7-2, the J gene TRBJ1-5; 7 bases align to TRBD1. J gave up 9 bases and V 5 bases, and 7 bases lay outside the gene matches. This CDR3 has 13 amino acids. The germline V gene encodes CDR1 SGHTA and CDR2 FQGNSA.

This chain connects TRBV2 to TRBJ2-5; TRBD2 matches at 13 bases. V lost 5 bases, J lost 5 bases, and 5 bases stayed unmatched. This CDR3 is built from 15 residues. Germline loops: CDR1 SNHLY, CDR2 FYNNEI. CDR3 sequence (DNA): TGTGCCAGCAGTCGGGAGGGACTAGCGGGGGAGACCCAGTACTTC. It is translated as CASSREGLAGETQYF.

This clonotype was observed a handful of times. The rearrangement links TRBV7-2 to TRBJ2-3; 7 nucleotides match TRBD1. CDR1 is SGHTA and CDR2 is FQGNSA in the germline V gene. This CDR3 has 13 amino acids. Losses at the gene ends were 6 bases for V and 3 bases for J; bases not matched to a gene: 3. In nucleotides, the CDR3 is TGTGCCAGCAGATGGGACAGTACAGATACGCAGTATTTT. Amino acids: CASRWDSTDTQYF. Looking up the rest from reference TRBV7-2 and TRBJ2-3 gives the full variable domain: GAGVSQSPSNKVTEKGKDVELRCDPISGHTALYWYRQSLGQGLEFLIYFQGNSAPDKSGLPSDRFSAERTGGSVSTLTIQRTQQEDSAVYLCASRWDSTDTQYFGPGTRLTVL.

Ten or more counts support this clonotype. This CDR3 reads CASSFGAESYNEQFF. The CDR3 bases are TGTGCCAGCAGTTTTGGGGCGGAATCCTACAATGAGCAGTTCTTC. The rearrangement joins TRBV6-2 or TRBV6-3 to TRBJ2-1, with D tentatively TRBD1 (5 bases). Germline lookup yields CDR1 MNHEY and CDR2 SVGEGT. The CDR3 sequence is 15 residues long. V was clipped by 4 bases and J by 1 base, with 11 bases between them.

V usage is TRBV7-9 and J usage is TRBJ2-3; no firm D call. V lost 4 bases and J 2 bases, leaving 7 bases between the germline ends. The CDR3 totals 13 residues. From germline, CDR1 is SEHNR and CDR2 FQNEAQ (reference sequence). CDR3 protein: CASSSLFTDTQYF. The CDR3, as DNA: TGTGCCAGCAGCTCCCTCTTCACAGATACGCAGTATTTT.

V is TRBV5-4 and J is TRBJ1-1; 7 bases align to TRBD1. V shed 4 bases, J shed 3 bases, and the junction held 9 bases outside the gene matches. The CDR3 spans 15 residues. Germline assignment: CDR1 SGHNT and CDR2 YYREEE (reference sequence). The CDR3 region has the DNA TGTGCCAGCAGCCCACGACAGGGCCCAGACACTGAAGCTTTCTTT. Protein: CASSPRQGPDTEAFF.